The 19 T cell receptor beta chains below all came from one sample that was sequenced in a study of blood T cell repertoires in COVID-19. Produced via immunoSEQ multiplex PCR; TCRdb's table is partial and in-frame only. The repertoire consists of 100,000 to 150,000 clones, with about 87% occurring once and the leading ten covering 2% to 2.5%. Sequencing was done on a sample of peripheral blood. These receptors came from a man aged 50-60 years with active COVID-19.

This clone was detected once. Written as DNA, the CDR3 is TGTGCCAGTTCAATAGCGGGGGGGCCGGAGACCCAGTACTTC. Residues: CASSIAGGPETQYF. The chain is built from TRBV19 and TRBJ2-5; the match to TRBD2 covers 11 bases. The trim removed 8 bases at V and 5 bases at J, leaving 7 bases unmatched. Per germline, CDR1 LNHDA and CDR2 SQIVND (reference sequence). This CDR3 comprises 14 residues.

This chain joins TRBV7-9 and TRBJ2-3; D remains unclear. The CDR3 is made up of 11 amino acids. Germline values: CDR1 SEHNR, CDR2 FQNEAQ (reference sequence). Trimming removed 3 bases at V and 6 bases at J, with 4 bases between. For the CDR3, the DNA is TGTGCCAGCAGCTTTGAGGATACGCAGTATTTT. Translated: CASSFEDTQYF. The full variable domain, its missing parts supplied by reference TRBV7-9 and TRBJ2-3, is DTGVSQNPRHKITKRGQNVTFRCDPISEHNRLYWYRQTLGQGPEFLTYFQNEAQLEKSRLLSDRFSAERPKGSFSTLEIQRTEQGDSAMYLCASSFEDTQYFGPGTRLTVL.

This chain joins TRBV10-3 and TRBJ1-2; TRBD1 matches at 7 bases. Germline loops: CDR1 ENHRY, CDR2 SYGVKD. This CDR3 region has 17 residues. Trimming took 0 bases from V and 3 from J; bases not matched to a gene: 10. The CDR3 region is CAISESGTVNVYYGYTF. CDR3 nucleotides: TGTGCCATCAGTGAGTCGGGGACAGTAAACGTTTACTATGGCTACACCTTC.

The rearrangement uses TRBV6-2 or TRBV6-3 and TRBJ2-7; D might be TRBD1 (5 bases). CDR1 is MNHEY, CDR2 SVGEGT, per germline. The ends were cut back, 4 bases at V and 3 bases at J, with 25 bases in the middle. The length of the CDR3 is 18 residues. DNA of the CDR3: TGTGCCAGCAGTTTCCCGACAGCCCTCACCCATCTTGGCTACGAGCAGTACTTC. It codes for CASSFPTALTHLGYEQYF.

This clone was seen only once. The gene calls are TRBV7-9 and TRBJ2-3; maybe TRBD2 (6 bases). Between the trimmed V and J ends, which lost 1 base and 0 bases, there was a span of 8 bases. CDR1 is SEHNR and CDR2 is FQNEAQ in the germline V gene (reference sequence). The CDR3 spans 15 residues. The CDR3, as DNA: TGTGCCAGCAGCTTAGTGGGGGGAAGCACAGATACGCAGTATTTT. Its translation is CASSLVGGSTDTQYF.

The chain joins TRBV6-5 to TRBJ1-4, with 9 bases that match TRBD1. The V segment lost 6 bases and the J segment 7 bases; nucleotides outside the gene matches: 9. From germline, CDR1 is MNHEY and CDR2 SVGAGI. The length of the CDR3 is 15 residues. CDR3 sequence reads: CASRVQGAGVEKLFF. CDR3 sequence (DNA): TGTGCCAGCAGGGTACAGGGGGCGGGGGTTGAAAAACTGTTTTTT.

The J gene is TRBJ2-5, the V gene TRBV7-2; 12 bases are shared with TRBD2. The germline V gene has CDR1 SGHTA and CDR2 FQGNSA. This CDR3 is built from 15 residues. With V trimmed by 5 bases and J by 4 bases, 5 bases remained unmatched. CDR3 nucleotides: TGTGCCAGCAGCACGGGACTAGCGGGTCGAGAGACCCAGTACTTC. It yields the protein CASSTGLAGRETQYF.

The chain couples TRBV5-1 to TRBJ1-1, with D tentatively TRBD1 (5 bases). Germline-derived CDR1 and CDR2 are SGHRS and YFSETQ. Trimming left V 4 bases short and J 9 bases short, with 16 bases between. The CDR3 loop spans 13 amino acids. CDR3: CASSDGRGVQAFF. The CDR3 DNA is TGCGCCAGCAGCGACGGGAGGGGCGTACAAGCTTTCTTT.

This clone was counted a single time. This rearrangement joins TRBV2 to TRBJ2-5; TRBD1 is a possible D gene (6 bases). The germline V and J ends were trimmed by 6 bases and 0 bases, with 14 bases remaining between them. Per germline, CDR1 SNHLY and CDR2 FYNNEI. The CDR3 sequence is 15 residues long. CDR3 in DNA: TGTGCCAGCAGGAAGACAGGTTCCTACCAAGAGACCCAGTACTTC. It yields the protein CASRKTGSYQETQYF.

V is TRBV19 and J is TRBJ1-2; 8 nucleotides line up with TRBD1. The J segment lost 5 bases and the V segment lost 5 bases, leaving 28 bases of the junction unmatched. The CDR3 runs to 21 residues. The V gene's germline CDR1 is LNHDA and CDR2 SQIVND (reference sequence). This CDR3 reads CASSPLSGAPDRGPPLYGYTF. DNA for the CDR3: TGTGCCAGTAGTCCCCTCTCAGGGGCCCCAGACAGGGGCCCCCCCCTTTATGGCTACACCTTC.

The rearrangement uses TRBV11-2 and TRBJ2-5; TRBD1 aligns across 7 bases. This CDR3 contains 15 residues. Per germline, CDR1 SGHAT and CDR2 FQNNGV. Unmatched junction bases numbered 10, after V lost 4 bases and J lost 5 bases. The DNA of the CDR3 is TGTGCCAGCAGCTCGACGGGACAGCGAATGGAGACCCAGTACTTC. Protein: CASSSTGQRMETQYF.

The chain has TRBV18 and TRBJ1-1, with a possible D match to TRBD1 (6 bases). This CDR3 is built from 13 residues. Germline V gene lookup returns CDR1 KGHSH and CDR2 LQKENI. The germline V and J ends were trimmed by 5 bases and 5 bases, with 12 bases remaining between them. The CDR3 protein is CASSKTGNTEAFF. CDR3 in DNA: TGTGCCAGCTCAAAAACAGGGAATACTGAAGCTTTCTTT.

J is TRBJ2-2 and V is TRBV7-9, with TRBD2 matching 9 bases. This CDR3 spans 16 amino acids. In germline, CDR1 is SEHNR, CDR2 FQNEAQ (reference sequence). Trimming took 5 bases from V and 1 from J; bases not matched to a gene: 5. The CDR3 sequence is CASSVKAGGNTGELFF. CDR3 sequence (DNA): TGTGCCAGCAGCGTGAAAGCGGGGGGGAACACCGGGGAGCTGTTTTTT.

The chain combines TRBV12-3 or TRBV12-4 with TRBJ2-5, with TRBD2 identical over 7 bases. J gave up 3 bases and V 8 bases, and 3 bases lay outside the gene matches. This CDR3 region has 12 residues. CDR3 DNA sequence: TGTGCCAGCGGGGGGGTAGAAGAGACCCAGTACTTC. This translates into CASGGVEETQYF.

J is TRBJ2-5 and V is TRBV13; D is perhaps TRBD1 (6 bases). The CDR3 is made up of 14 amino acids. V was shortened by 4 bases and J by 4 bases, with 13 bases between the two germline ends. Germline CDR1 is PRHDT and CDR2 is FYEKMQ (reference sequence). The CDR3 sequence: CASSWPGAGETQYF. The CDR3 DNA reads TGTGCCAGCAGCTGGCCAGGGGCTGGAGAGACCCAGTACTTC.

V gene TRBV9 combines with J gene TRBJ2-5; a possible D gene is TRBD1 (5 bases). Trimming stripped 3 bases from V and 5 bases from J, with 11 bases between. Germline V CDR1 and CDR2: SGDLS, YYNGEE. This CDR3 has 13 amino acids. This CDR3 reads CASSADIYETQYF. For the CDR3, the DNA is TGTGCCAGCAGCGCGGACATTTATGAGACCCAGTACTTC. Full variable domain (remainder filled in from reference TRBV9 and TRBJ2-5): DSGVTQTPKHLITATGQRVTLRCSPRSGDLSVYWYQQSLDQGLQFLIQYYNGEERAKGNILERFSAQQFPDLHSELNLSSLELGDSALYFCASSADIYETQYFGPGTRLLVL.

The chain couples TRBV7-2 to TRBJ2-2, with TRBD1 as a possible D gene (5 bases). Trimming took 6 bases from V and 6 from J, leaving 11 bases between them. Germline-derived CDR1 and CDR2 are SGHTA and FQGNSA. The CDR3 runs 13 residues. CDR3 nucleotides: TGTGCCAGCAGTAGGGGAAGCGCCGGGGAGCTGTTTTTT. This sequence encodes CASSRGSAGELFF.

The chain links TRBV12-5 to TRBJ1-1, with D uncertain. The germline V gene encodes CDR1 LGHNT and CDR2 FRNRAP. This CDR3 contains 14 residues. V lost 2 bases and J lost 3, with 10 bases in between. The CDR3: CASGLWAVHTEAFF. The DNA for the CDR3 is TGTGCTAGTGGTTTGTGGGCAGTCCACACTGAAGCTTTCTTT.

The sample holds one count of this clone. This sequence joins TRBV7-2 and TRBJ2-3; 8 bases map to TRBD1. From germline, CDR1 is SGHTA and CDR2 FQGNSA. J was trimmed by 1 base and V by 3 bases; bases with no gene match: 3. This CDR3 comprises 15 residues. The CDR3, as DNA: TGTGCCAGCAGCTTCAGGGGGCGGGGCACAGATACGCAGTATTTT. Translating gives CASSFRGRGTDTQYF.